This is a list of T cell receptor beta chains from one sample in a study of blood T cell repertoires in COVID-19. The assay was immunoSEQ multiplex PCR, and TCRdb's table has in-frame clones only and misses some. In the table there are approximately 530,000 clones, about 89% of which are singletons. The sample comprised peripheral blood. The origin of the receptors is a woman in her 50s with COVID-19, enrolled during active disease. Both conserved end residues are part of each CDR3. A D gene is named only where the DNA matches it firmly. Clone size is not always given. Where it is, it says once, few, many or a class for expanded clones.

v_gene: TRBV2
d_gene: .
j_gene: TRBJ1-2
abundance: .
CDR3aa: CASSEGTAISGGGYTF
CDR3nt: TGTGCCAGCAGTGAAGGGACAGCCATTTCTGGAGGTGGCTACACCTTC

v_gene: TRBV10-3
d_gene: TRBD2
j_gene: TRBJ2-3
abundance: .
CDR3aa: CAISDGLAGTDTQYF
CDR3nt: TGTGCCATCAGTGACGGACTAGCGGGCACAGATACGCAGTATTTT

v_gene: TRBV18
d_gene: .
j_gene: TRBJ1-1
abundance: .
CDR3aa: CASSPIETANTEAFF
CDR3nt: TGTGCCAGCTCACCAATCGAGACAGCGAACACTGAAGCTTTCTTT

v_gene: TRBV6-5
d_gene: .
j_gene: TRBJ1-1
abundance: .
CDR3aa: CASSYGQRLNTEAFF
CDR3nt: TGTGCCAGCAGTTACGGTCAGCGCCTGAACACTGAAGCTTTCTTT

v_gene: TRBV3-1/TRBV3-2
d_gene: .
j_gene: TRBJ2-1
abundance: once
CDR3aa: CASSQVIYHANNEQFF
CDR3nt: TGTGCCAGCAGCCAAGTCATCTACCACGCCAACAATGAGCAGTTCTTC

v_gene: TRBV12-3/TRBV12-4
d_gene: .
j_gene: TRBJ1-6
abundance: once
CDR3aa: CASSRQLGTLHF
CDR3nt: TGTGCCAGCAGTCGACAGCTAGGCACCCTCCACTTT

v_gene: TRBV7-8
d_gene: .
j_gene: TRBJ1-1
abundance: .
CDR3aa: CASSKVRAETEAFF
CDR3nt: TGTGCCAGCAGTAAGGTCAGGGCGGAGACTGAAGCTTTCTTT

v_gene: TRBV12-3/TRBV12-4
d_gene: .
j_gene: TRBJ1-5
abundance: few
CDR3aa: CASSWAANQPQHF
CDR3nt: TGTGCCAGCAGTTGGGCCGCCAATCAGCCCCAGCATTTT

v_gene: TRBV11-2
d_gene: TRBD2
j_gene: TRBJ2-7
abundance: .
CDR3aa: CASSLSPSGTYEQYF
CDR3nt: TGTGCCAGCAGCTTAAGCCCTAGCGGTACCTACGAGCAGTACTTC

v_gene: TRBV23-1
d_gene: .
j_gene: TRBJ1-1
abundance: .
CDR3aa: CASSPAGRINTEAFF
CDR3nt: TGCGCCAGCTCACCCGCGGGACGGATAAACACTGAAGCTTTCTTT

v_gene: TRBV30
d_gene: TRBD2
j_gene: TRBJ2-5
abundance: .
CDR3aa: CAWAGGTAETQYF
CDR3nt: TGTGCCTGGGCGGGGGGGACGGCGGAGACCCAGTACTTC

v_gene: TRBV5-8
d_gene: .
j_gene: TRBJ1-2
abundance: once
CDR3aa: CASSPPRGRNYGYTF
CDR3nt: TGTGCCAGCAGCCCCCCTCGGGGTCGAAACTATGGCTACACCTTC

v_gene: TRBV9
d_gene: TRBD2
j_gene: TRBJ2-3
abundance: .
CDR3aa: CASSSQQRGGADTQYF
CDR3nt: TGTGCCAGCAGCTCCCAACAGCGGGGGGGCGCAGATACGCAGTATTTT

v_gene: TRBV5-1
d_gene: .
j_gene: TRBJ1-2
abundance: .
CDR3aa: CASSPGGHGYTF
CDR3nt: TGCGCCAGCAGCCCGGGGGGGCATGGCTACACCTTC

v_gene: TRBV28
d_gene: TRBD1
j_gene: TRBJ2-7
abundance: .
CDR3aa: CATDLQGDEQYF
CDR3nt: TGTGCCACCGATCTACAGGGGGACGAGCAGTACTTC

v_gene: TRBV5-4
d_gene: TRBD1
j_gene: TRBJ2-7
abundance: .
CDR3aa: CASSLGGTDRYEQYF
CDR3nt: TGTGCCAGCAGCTTGGGGGGGACAGACCGCTACGAGCAGTACTTC

v_gene: TRBV19
d_gene: .
j_gene: TRBJ1-1
abundance: .
CDR3aa: CASSPRHHTEAFF
CDR3nt: TGTGCCAGTAGTCCCAGGCATCACACTGAAGCTTTCTTT

v_gene: TRBV11-2
d_gene: TRBD1
j_gene: TRBJ2-2
abundance: .
CDR3aa: CASSVGTANTGELFF
CDR3nt: TGTGCCAGCAGCGTCGGGACAGCGAACACCGGGGAGCTGTTTTTT

v_gene: TRBV15
d_gene: .
j_gene: TRBJ2-7
abundance: .
CDR3aa: CATSREQGTSYEQYF
CDR3nt: TGTGCCACCAGCAGAGAACAGGGAACGTCCTACGAGCAGTACTTC

v_gene: TRBV5-8
d_gene: .
j_gene: TRBJ1-5
abundance: .
CDR3aa: CASSLRSGPAQHF
CDR3nt: TGTGCCAGCAGCTTGCGGTCAGGGCCGGCCCAGCATTTT

v_gene: TRBV20-1
d_gene: .
j_gene: TRBJ2-3
abundance: .
CDR3aa: CSASPGKTQYF
CDR3nt: TGCAGTGCTTCTCCCGGGAAAACGCAGTATTTT

v_gene: TRBV23-1
d_gene: TRBD1
j_gene: TRBJ1-5
abundance: .
CDR3aa: CASSPQRTGCNQPQHF
CDR3nt: TGCGCCAGCAGTCCCCAAAGGACAGGGTGCAATCAGCCCCAGCATTTT

v_gene: TRBV19
d_gene: .
j_gene: TRBJ2-4
abundance: .
CDR3aa: CASSGIRDTQNIQYF
CDR3nt: TGTGCCAGTAGTGGTATACGGGACACCCAAAACATTCAGTACTTC

v_gene: TRBV7-8
d_gene: .
j_gene: TRBJ2-1
abundance: .
CDR3aa: CASSPAYNEQFF
CDR3nt: TGTGCCAGCAGCCCCGCGTACAATGAGCAGTTCTTC

v_gene: TRBV6-5
d_gene: TRBD1
j_gene: TRBJ2-2
abundance: .
CDR3aa: CASRSTGRNTGELFF
CDR3nt: TGTGCCAGCAGGTCGACAGGGAGGAACACCGGGGAGCTGTTTTTT

v_gene: TRBV19
d_gene: .
j_gene: TRBJ1-1
abundance: .
CDR3aa: CASSLAGANTEAFF
CDR3nt: TGTGCCAGTAGTTTGGCGGGGGCGAACACTGAAGCTTTCTTT

v_gene: TRBV6-1
d_gene: .
j_gene: TRBJ1-2
abundance: .
CDR3aa: CASSEHFTGGRAHF
CDR3nt: TGTGCCAGCAGTGAACATTTTACCGGTGGGAGGGCACACTTC

v_gene: TRBV5-5
d_gene: .
j_gene: TRBJ1-4
abundance: .
CDR3aa: CASSLDSSPTNEKLFF
CDR3nt: TGTGCCAGCAGCTTGGACAGCTCCCCAACTAATGAAAAACTGTTTTTT

v_gene: TRBV5-6
d_gene: TRBD1
j_gene: TRBJ2-2
abundance: few
CDR3aa: CASSPTGNYTGELFF
CDR3nt: TGTGCCAGCAGCCCGACAGGGAACTACACCGGGGAGCTGTTTTTT

v_gene: TRBV6-4
d_gene: TRBD2
j_gene: TRBJ2-1
abundance: .
CDR3aa: CASGPSGGAYNEQFF
CDR3nt: TGTGCCAGCGGCCCTAGCGGGGGGGCCTACAATGAGCAGTTCTTC

v_gene: TRBV5-1
d_gene: .
j_gene: TRBJ1-5
abundance: .
CDR3aa: CASSPLGGENQPQHF
CDR3nt: TGCGCCAGCAGCCCCCTCGGGGGGGAAAACCAGCCCCAGCATTTT

v_gene: TRBV19
d_gene: TRBD1
j_gene: TRBJ1-5
abundance: once
CDR3aa: CASSQWTGGGNQPQHF
CDR3nt: TGTGCCAGTAGCCAATGGACAGGGGGAGGGAATCAGCCCCAGCATTTT

v_gene: TRBV24-1
d_gene: TRBD1
j_gene: TRBJ2-3
abundance: .
CDR3aa: CATSGDRGSTDTQYF
CDR3nt: TGTGCCACCAGTGGCGACAGGGGGTCTACAGATACGCAGTATTTT

v_gene: TRBV27
d_gene: .
j_gene: TRBJ1-6
abundance: .
CDR3aa: CASSLSNQGNSPLHF
CDR3nt: TGTGCCAGCAGTTTATCGAATCAGGGGAATTCACCCCTCCACTTT

v_gene: TRBV3-1/TRBV3-2
d_gene: .
j_gene: TRBJ2-3
abundance: .
CDR3aa: CASSQVGGGTDTQYF
CDR3nt: TGTGCCAGCAGCCAAGTTGGCGGGGGCACAGATACGCAGTATTTT

v_gene: TRBV7-9
d_gene: .
j_gene: TRBJ1-1
abundance: once
CDR3aa: CASRLQGLNTEAFF
CDR3nt: TGTGCCAGCAGGTTACAGGGATTGAACACTGAAGCTTTCTTT

v_gene: TRBV11-2
d_gene: TRBD1
j_gene: TRBJ1-2
abundance: .
CDR3aa: CASSLSFSRDRLYGYTF
CDR3nt: TGTGCCAGCAGCTTAAGCTTCTCCCGGGACAGATTATATGGCTACACCTTC

v_gene: TRBV19
d_gene: TRBD1
j_gene: TRBJ2-7
abundance: .
CDR3aa: CASTTGDHEQYF
CDR3nt: TGTGCCAGTACAACAGGGGATCACGAGCAGTACTTC

v_gene: TRBV5-1
d_gene: .
j_gene: TRBJ1-2
abundance: .
CDR3aa: CASSAKSGDEGYTF
CDR3nt: TGCGCCAGCAGCGCTAAGTCGGGAGACGAAGGCTACACCTTC

v_gene: TRBV28
d_gene: .
j_gene: TRBJ2-2
abundance: .
CDR3aa: CAIQSAGPGELFF
CDR3nt: TGTGCCATCCAGTCGGCGGGGCCCGGGGAGCTGTTTTTT

v_gene: TRBV30
d_gene: TRBD2
j_gene: TRBJ2-7
abundance: .
CDR3aa: CAWSVPGQRGWNYEQYF
CDR3nt: TGTGCCTGGAGTGTACCTGGGCAGCGGGGTTGGAACTACGAGCAGTACTTC